One and the same sample provided the 26 T cell receptor beta chains below, sequenced in a study of cytomegalovirus exposure and HLA in healthy donors. 60 Vbeta and 13 Jbeta primers were used in PCR. TCRdb keeps only in-frame clones here, not all; method: immunoSEQ multiplex PCR. This sample yields approximately 200,000 clones, of which about 83% are seen a single time; around 5.9% belongs to the top ten. Sequenced sample: PBMCs. These receptors all stem from a woman in her thirties in good health and CMV-seropositive.

J is TRBJ1-1 and V is TRBV19; no reliable D call. The CDR3 covers 13 residues. V was pared by 4 bases and J by 4 bases, with 10 bases between. Per the germline V gene, CDR1 is LNHDA and CDR2 is SQIVND (reference sequence). The chain's CDR3 is CASSNREITEAFF. CDR3 DNA: TGTGCCAGTAGTAACAGAGAAATCACTGAAGCTTTCTTT.

This chain joins TRBV18 and TRBJ1-3; possible D gene TRBD1, 5 bases. Germline-derived CDR1 and CDR2 are KGHSH and LQKENI. CDR3 length: 16 residues. V was pared by 0 bases and J by 4 bases, with 13 bases between. The CDR3, as DNA: TGTGCCAGCTCACCACCGGGCAGGGCGTTCGGAAACACCATATATTTT. Protein sequence: CASSPPGRAFGNTIYF.

This chain links TRBV19 with TRBJ2-6; weak D call: TRBD2 (6 bases). Trimming pared 4 bases from V and 5 bases from J, leaving 15 bases between. The CDR3 is made up of 16 amino acids. Germline V gives CDR1 LNHDA, CDR2 SQIVND (reference sequence). The CDR3 bases are TGTGCCAGTAGTAAGGAGGGCGCCCGGAGGGCCAACGTCCTGACTTTC. The encoded protein is CASSKEGARRANVLTF.

This chain connects TRBV4-3 to TRBJ2-5; TRBD2 matches at 10 bases. V shed 4 bases, J shed 5 bases, and the junction held 10 bases outside the gene matches. Germline-derived CDR1 and CDR2 are LGHNA and YSLEER. This CDR3 has 16 amino acids. The CDR3 loop reads CASSRDKTSGWETQYF. CDR3 in DNA: TGCGCCAGCAGCCGTGACAAGACTAGCGGGTGGGAGACCCAGTACTTC.

The CDR3 DNA is TGTGCCAGCAGACGCGAGGGAAAGAACACTGAAGCTTTCTTT. As protein: CASRREGKNTEAFF. The chain employs TRBV7-9 and TRBJ1-1; D remains unclear. Trimming cost V 6 bases and J 1 base, with 12 bases left between them. CDR3 size: 14 residues. Germline lookup yields CDR1 SEHNR and CDR2 FQNEAQ (reference sequence).

J is TRBJ2-1 and V is TRBV7-6; D possibly corresponds to TRBD1 (5 bases). This CDR3 contains 12 residues. Germline CDR1 is SGHVS and CDR2 is FNYEAQ. With 2 bases removed from V and 6 bases from J, the gap between germline ends came to 5 bases. This CDR3 is CASSLQGNEQFF. DNA of the CDR3: TGTGCCAGCAGCTTACAGGGCAATGAGCAGTTCTTC.

This chain links TRBV21-1 with TRBJ2-3; TRBD1 is taken as the D call from the table, unchecked against the DNA. TRBV21-1 is given as a pseudogene. The CDR3 is made up of 15 amino acids. The DNA for the CDR3 is TGTGCCAGCAGCAAGAGGGGGTTGAGCACAGATACGCAGTATTTT. It codes for CASSKRGLSTDTQYF.

The chain employs TRBV6-5 and TRBJ2-1; TRBD2 agrees at 9 bases. The germline V gene encodes CDR1 MNHEY and CDR2 SVGAGI. Trimming cost V 5 bases and J 8 bases; bases outside gene matches: 7. There are 14 residues in the CDR3. The CDR3 DNA sequence: TGTGCCAGCAGTCAGGGACTAGCTCGCGATGAGCAGTTCTTC. This gives the protein CASSQGLARDEQFF.

This CDR3 reads CASSWGTSRHEQYF. The DNA for the CDR3 is TGTGCCAGCAGTTGGGGGACTAGCAGACACGAGCAGTACTTC. This rearrangement joins TRBV5-6 to TRBJ2-7; 9 nucleotides align to TRBD2. Trimming at V came to 5 bases and at J to 5 bases, leaving 8 bases not matched to a gene. Germline CDR1 reads SGHDT; CDR2 reads YYEEEE. The CDR3 sequence is 14 residues long.

V gene TRBV6-5 combines with J gene TRBJ1-1, with TRBD1 matching over 7 bases. Trimming removed 7 bases from V and 3 bases from J; junction bases left unmatched: 8. Germline V gives CDR1 MNHEY, CDR2 SVGAGI. CDR3 size: 14 residues. The CDR3 bases are TGTGCCAGCAACGACAGGGCTCCTTACACTGAAGCTTTCTTT. Encoded protein: CASNDRAPYTEAFF.

This chain joins TRBV15 and TRBJ2-5; no firm D call. The germline CDR1 and CDR2 sequences are LNHNV and YYDKDF (reference sequence). Between the trimmed V and J ends, which lost 1 base and 5 bases, there was a span of 11 bases. This CDR3 contains 14 residues. The CDR3 nucleotides read TGTGCCACCAGCAGAGGTGACAAGTCTGAGACCCAGTACTTC. Translating gives CATSRGDKSETQYF. The full variable domain, its missing parts supplied by reference TRBV15 and TRBJ2-5, is DAMVIQNPRYQVTQFGKPVTLSCSQTLNHNVMYWYQQKSSQAPKLLFHYYDKDFNNEADTPDNFQSRRPNTSFCFLDIRSPGLGDTAMYLCATSRGDKSETQYFGPGTRLLVL.

The chain employs TRBV28 and TRBJ1-4, with D tentatively TRBD1 (5 bases). The germline gives CDR1 MDHEN, CDR2 SYDVKM. This CDR3 comprises 13 residues. V shed 8 bases and J shed 8 bases, with 15 bases lying between them. DNA of the CDR3: TGTGCCAGCTCAGGGAACTATCGAGAAAAACTGTTTTTT. Encoded protein: CASSGNYREKLFF.

The chain is built from TRBV9 and TRBJ1-2, with 7 bases matching TRBD1. The germline V gene encodes CDR1 SGDLS and CDR2 YYNGEE. The V segment lost 2 bases and the J segment 7 bases; nucleotides outside the gene matches: 5. This CDR3 region has 13 residues. The CDR3 loop reads CASSVGTVTGYTF. The CDR3, as DNA: TGTGCCAGCAGCGTCGGGACAGTAACTGGCTACACCTTC.

The chain couples TRBV5-6 to TRBJ1-2; 9 bases map to TRBD1. The CDR3 has 14 amino acids. The J segment lost 8 bases and the V segment lost 3 bases, leaving 8 bases of the junction unmatched. Germline V gene lookup returns CDR1 SGHDT and CDR2 YYEEEE. CDR3 protein: CASSSGQGYIGYTF. CDR3 bases: TGTGCCAGCAGCTCGGGACAGGGTTATATAGGCTACACCTTC.

The V gene is TRBV7-9, the J gene TRBJ2-7; 7 bases are shared with TRBD1. The germline CDR1 and CDR2 sequences are SEHNR and FQNEAQ (reference sequence). J gave up 7 bases and V 3 bases, and 12 bases lay outside the gene matches. The CDR3 has 15 residues. CDR3 in DNA: TGTGCCAGCAGCTTCACAGGGGCGGGTACTTGGGAGCAGTACTTC. Protein sequence: CASSFTGAGTWEQYF.

The V and J genes are TRBV11-2 and TRBJ2-1; possible D gene TRBD1, 6 bases. The CDR3 extends over 15 amino acids. Trimming took 6 bases from V and 3 from J, leaving 15 bases between them. CDR1 and CDR2 from the germline V gene are SGHAT and FQNNGV. The CDR3 loop reads CASSSLQGGYNEQFF. CDR3 nucleotide sequence: TGTGCCAGCAGTTCCCTTCAAGGGGGCTACAATGAGCAGTTCTTC. The full variable domain, its missing parts supplied by reference TRBV11-2 and TRBJ2-1, is EAGVAQSPRYKIIEKRQSVAFWCNPISGHATLYWYQQILGQGPKLLIQFQNNGVVDDSQLPKDRFSAERLKGVDSTLKIQPAKLEDSAVYLCASSSLQGGYNEQFFGPGTRLTVL.

This clone occurred once. The chain has TRBV6-1 and TRBJ2-1; 11 positions match TRBD1. The germline V gene has CDR1 MNHNS and CDR2 SASEGT. Losses at the gene ends were 2 bases for V and 7 bases for J; bases not matched to a gene: 4. The CDR3 consists of 15 residues. DNA for the CDR3: TGTGCCAGCAGTGAACTCGGACAGGGGGCGAATGAGCAGTTCTTC. Its protein product is CASSELGQGANEQFF.

The rearrangement uses TRBV10-2 and TRBJ2-1; D is unresolved. Germline V gives CDR1 WSHSY, CDR2 SAAADI. The CDR3 consists of 12 residues. V lost 0 bases and J lost 8, with 5 bases in between. CDR3 sequence: CASSESSYEQFF. The CDR3 DNA is TGCGCCAGCAGTGAGTCAAGCTATGAGCAGTTCTTC.

V is TRBV7-9 and J is TRBJ2-7, with 7 bases matching TRBD2. The J segment lost 0 bases and the V segment lost 6 bases, leaving 11 bases of the junction unmatched. Germline CDR1 SEHNR, CDR2 FQNEAQ (reference sequence). This CDR3 contains 16 residues. The CDR3 loop reads CASRKIREGHSYEQYF. CDR3 DNA: TGTGCCAGCAGAAAGATCAGGGAGGGGCACTCCTACGAGCAGTACTTC. The full variable domain, rest sourced from reference TRBV7-9 and TRBJ2-7, is DTGVSQNPRHKITKRGQNVTFRCDPISEHNRLYWYRQTLGQGPEFLTYFQNEAQLEKSRLLSDRFSAERPKGSFSTLEIQRTEQGDSAMYLCASRKIREGHSYEQYFGPGTRLTVT.

The chain carries TRBV2 and TRBJ2-2; no clear D gene. Trimming removed 7 bases from V and 2 bases from J, with 8 bases in between. CDR3 length equals 13 residues. Germline loops: CDR1 SNHLY, CDR2 FYNNEI. The CDR3 loop is CASMELNTGELFF. For the CDR3, the DNA is TGTGCCAGCATGGAGTTAAACACCGGGGAGCTGTTTTTT.

The chain couples TRBV11-2 to TRBJ1-2; D gene uncertain. The V gene lost 3 bases and the J gene lost 3 bases, with 11 bases spanning the gap. Looked up from germline, CDR1 is SGHAT and CDR2 is FQNNGV. This CDR3 has 14 residues. The CDR3, as DNA: TGTGCCAGCAGCTTTGCGGGGAGCGACTATGGCTACACCTTC. It translates to CASSFAGSDYGYTF. Variable domain in full (rest from reference TRBV11-2 and TRBJ1-2): EAGVAQSPRYKIIEKRQSVAFWCNPISGHATLYWYQQILGQGPKLLIQFQNNGVVDDSQLPKDRFSAERLKGVDSTLKIQPAKLEDSAVYLCASSFAGSDYGYTFGSGTRLTVV.

The CDR3 region is CASSVGLAGGTDTQYF. The CDR3, as DNA: TGTGCCAGCAGCGTAGGGCTAGCGGGAGGGACAGATACGCAGTATTTT. The genes are TRBV9 and TRBJ2-3; TRBD2 matches 12 bases. This CDR3 spans 16 amino acids. Germline-derived CDR1 and CDR2 are SGDLS and YYNGEE. V gave up 0 bases and J gave up 3 bases; unmatched junction bases: 2.

DNA of the CDR3: TGCGCCAGCAGCTTGTTCCTCCGGGACAGCACCTACGAGCAGTACTTC. Translated, it gives CASSLFLRDSTYEQYF. The chain recombines TRBV5-1 with TRBJ2-7; 7 bases are a match to TRBD1. Per the germline V gene, CDR1 is SGHRS and CDR2 is YFSETQ. V was pared by 1 base and J by 2 bases, with 9 bases of the junction left unmatched. The CDR3 extends over 16 amino acids.

The gene calls are TRBV19 and TRBJ2-7; 10 bases align to TRBD1. This CDR3 spans 13 amino acids. J was trimmed by 9 bases and V by 8 bases; bases with no gene match: 10. Germline lookup yields CDR1 LNHDA and CDR2 SQIVND (reference sequence). The CDR3 DNA sequence: TGTGCCAGTGGTTCCGGGACAGGGGTCGTGCAGTACTTC. It translates to CASGSGTGVVQYF.

The chain joins TRBV7-2 to TRBJ1-6; 7 bases map to TRBD1. This CDR3 contains 17 residues. CDR1 SGHTA and CDR2 FQGNSA come from the germline V gene. Germline trimming cut 1 base from V and 9 bases from J; bases unmatched to any gene: 12. CDR3 region: CASSLGPGTVGISPLHF. In nucleotides, the CDR3 is TGTGCCAGCAGCTTAGGACCCGGGACAGTGGGGATTTCACCCCTCCACTTT.

V and J are TRBV5-1 and TRBJ2-6; perhaps TRBD2 as D (7 bases). This CDR3 spans 16 amino acids. Germline values: CDR1 SGHRS, CDR2 YFSETQ. Trimming left V 2 bases short and J 2 bases short, with 11 bases between. The CDR3 DNA sequence: TGCGCCAGCAGCTTCGCGGGGGCGACTGGGGCCAACGTCCTGACTTTC. This encodes CASSFAGATGANVLTF.